This record concerns one T cell receptor (beta chain) sequence. This clone was detected only once. Its specific antigen is unknown. Base qualities are missing; no much larger clone stands one base away. The immunoSEQ Assay, a bias-controlled multiplex PCR, was used to amplify TCRbeta CDR3 regions from genomic DNA. As for the original processing: Nucleated cell counts per sample were estimated from amplification of reference gene primers within the assay. To quantify the absolute abundance of each unique TCRbeta CDR3 rearrangement, sequence reads were collapsed and filtered. For each sample, productive Simpson clonality was calculated as the square root of Simpson's diversity index across productive rearrangements. TCRdb took this table from immuneACCESS and kept in-frame rearrangements with V and J called. Such tables lack part of the clones; where checked against another copy, unresolved V genes explain under half of the gap, and the rest is unexplained. From that table come the V and J calls and clone size; the DNA was used to work out D and trimming. This sample lists 90,000 to 150,000 clones; around 85% were detected once. The ten most abundant clones make up about 2.5% of the sample.

This entry is derived from a study of blood T cell repertoires in COVID-19 (dated by TCRdb to 2020 to 2021). As for the study more broadly: Samples covering the acute and convalescent phases of COVID-19 were provided by collaborators in the United States, Italy and Spain. The repertoires were released in a freely available public database intended as a resource for research on the immune response to SARS-CoV-2. Deeply sampled blood TCRbeta repertoires from subjects exposed to, actively infected with, or recovered from COVID-19 were included in the dataset. Sample metadata almost always included a de-identified subject ID, COVID-19 status, age in years and sex. The samples were drawn from the first 160 participants of the ongoing ImmuneRACE study and from some 1,300 subjects provided by 6 global collaborators. Where available, HLA class I and class II types were obtained from metadata supplied by the sample provider rather than from assay-based typing. The prospective study material was composed of cDNA or gDNA derived from T cells, B-cell-depleted T cells, or PBMCs.

The study at large found these results: Clinical and demographic metadata were provided uncurated, with the amount varying by source and participant.

The CDR3 runs 17 residues from the cysteine to the phenylalanine. The entry retains the CDR3 DNA only, 51 bases that are in frame from base 1. The V end gives up 6 bases and the J end 3 bases, leaving 12 bases in the junction not matched to a gene. Reading the germline V gene (reference sequence) gives CDR1 LNHDA and CDR2 SQIVND. The collaborating institutions used their own protocols to collect whole blood in K2EDTA tubes. For TCRbeta analysis, collaborators shipped samples in one of three forms: frozen whole blood, isolated PBMCs, or DNA extracted from either of those sample types. The rearrangement joined TRBV19 to TRBJ2-2, with 8 bases in between that match TRBD2. Source material: peripheral blood. This sequence originates from a man between 50 and 59 years old with acute or convalescent COVID-19. The DNA sequence follows: TGTGCCAGTAGGCCCTGGAGTAGCGGGGCCGACACCGGGGAGCTGTTTTTT. This codes for CASRPWSSGADTGELFF.